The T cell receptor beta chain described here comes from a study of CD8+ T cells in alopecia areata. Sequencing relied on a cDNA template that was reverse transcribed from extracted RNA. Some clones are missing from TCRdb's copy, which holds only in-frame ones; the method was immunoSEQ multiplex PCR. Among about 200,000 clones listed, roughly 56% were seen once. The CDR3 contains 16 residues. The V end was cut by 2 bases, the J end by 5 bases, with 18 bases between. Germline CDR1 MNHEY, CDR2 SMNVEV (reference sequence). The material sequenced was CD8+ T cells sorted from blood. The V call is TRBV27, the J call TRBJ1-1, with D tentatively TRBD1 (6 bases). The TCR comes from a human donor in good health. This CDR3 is CASSLKQGSVDTEAFF. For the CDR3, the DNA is TGTGCCAGCAGTTTAAAACAGGGATCAGTTGATACTGAAGCTTTCTTT.